A selection of T cell receptor beta chains follows, all from one sample in a study of T cells in Graves' hyperthyroidism and ophthalmopathy. TCRdb reprocessed the multiplex PCR reads with MiXCR, giving one entry per CDR3 protein. Of approximately 360,000 distinct CDR3 sequences listed, 15% to 18% are singletons. Sequences were obtained from blood. The receptors were gathered from a woman aged 18-35 years with Graves' hyperthyroidism that later progressed to Graves' ophthalmopathy. Each CDR3 is given with its conserved first and last residue. The D gene is left open where the match is weak. Rows give clone size only sometimes, using once, few, many, or a class for an expanded clone.

v_gene,d_gene,abundance,j_gene,CDR3aa,CDR3nt
TRBV20-1,TRBD1,few,TRBJ1-1,CSPQKGAANTEAFF,TGCAGCCCTCAGAAGGGGGCCGCGAACACTGAAGCTTTCTTT
TRBV5-6,.,many,TRBJ2-3,CASSLKGGFTDTQYF,TGTGCCAGCAGCTTGAAAGGCGGGTTCACAGATACGCAGTATTTT
TRBV15,TRBD2,many,TRBJ2-3,CATSRGGLADYTDTQYF,TGTGCCACCAGCAGAGGGGGACTAGCGGATTACACAGATACGCAGTATTTT
TRBV20-1,TRBD2,many,TRBJ2-3,CSANRIAGSTDTQYF,TGCAGTGCGAACCGCATAGCGGGGAGCACAGATACGCAGTATTTT
TRBV20-1,.,many,TRBJ1-5,CSATPSRLGQPQHF,TGCAGTGCTACGCCGTCAAGGCTGGGTCAGCCCCAGCATTTT
TRBV4-3,.,.,TRBJ1-1,CASSQHFPQYQGPNAEAFF,TGCGCCAGCAGCCAACATTTTCCCCAGTATCAGGGGCCCAACGCTGAAGCTTTCTTT
TRBV28,.,.,TRBJ2-3,CASAPSWGFTDTQYF,TGTGCCAGCGCGCCCTCGTGGGGGTTTACAGATACGCAGTATTTT
TRBV5-5,.,many,TRBJ1-2,CASSLATGPNYGYTF,TGTGCCAGCAGCTTGGCCACAGGTCCTAACTATGGCTACACCTTC
TRBV6-5,.,few,TRBJ2-5,CASSYAGNQETQYF,TGTGCCAGCAGTTACGCAGGGAACCAAGAGACCCAGTACTTC
TRBV3-1,.,.,TRBJ2-3,CASGQGEGGTQYF,TGTGCCAGCGGTCAGGGGGAGGGAGGTACGCAGTATTTT
TRBV5-1,TRBD1,.,TRBJ1-2,CASSWGQGIHYGYTF,TGCGCCAGCAGCTGGGGACAGGGGATTCACTATGGCTACACCTTC
TRBV12-3/TRBV12-4,TRBD1,many,TRBJ2-3,CASSLTGGGSDTQYF,TGTGCCAGCAGCCTGACAGGGGGCGGCTCAGATACGCAGTATTTT
TRBV19,.,.,TRBJ2-3,CASSIDGLYTDTQYF,TGTGCCAGTAGTATCGACGGGTTATACACAGATACGCAGTATTTT
TRBV6-5,TRBD1,few,TRBJ2-7,CASSYSIPGQGHEQYF,TGTGCCAGCAGTTACTCCATTCCGGGACAGGGTCACGAGCAGTACTTC
TRBV24-1,TRBD1,.,TRBJ2-1,CATSDRRTGDEQFF,TGTGCCACCAGTGACCGGAGGACAGGGGATGAGCAGTTCTTC
TRBV27,TRBD2,many,TRBJ2-3,CASSPRKLAGPSTDTQYF,TGTGCCAGCAGTCCCAGGAAACTAGCGGGTCCTAGCACAGATACGCAGTATTTT
TRBV20-1,.,few,TRBJ2-1,CSARVTSGTRQFF,TGCAGTGCTAGAGTGACAAGTGGTACGCGTCAGTTCTTC
TRBV28,TRBD1,many,TRBJ1-2,CASSSLFRDSRQGDPLEGYTF,TGTGCCAGCAGCAGCTTATTTAGGGATTCGAGACAGGGGGACCCTTTGGAAGGCTACACCTTC
TRBV5-1,.,many,TRBJ2-5,CASSSTVRKETQYF,TGCGCCAGCAGCTCAACGGTTAGAAAAGAGACCCAGTACTTC
TRBV6-2/TRBV6-3,.,.,TRBJ1-2,CASSYRGPQPPHYGYTF,TGTGCCAGCAGTTACCGTGGACCCCAACCGCCACACTATGGCTACACCTTC
TRBV18,TRBD1,.,TRBJ1-1,CASSPLGQGMGLTEAFF,TGTGCCAGCTCACCATTGGGACAGGGGATGGGTCTTACTGAAGCTTTCTTT
TRBV30,TRBD1,few,TRBJ2-3,CAWTSDRGSFAQYF,TGTGCCTGGACCTCGGACAGGGGAAGTTTCGCGCAGTATTTT
TRBV2,TRBD1,many,TRBJ1-1,CASSRDRAGTEAFF,TGTGCCAGCAGTAGGGACAGGGCCGGAACTGAAGCTTTCTTT
TRBV20-1,.,.,TRBJ2-7,CSARDRTDWLYEQYF,TGCAGTGCTAGAGATCGGACCGATTGGTTGTACGAGCAGTACTTC
TRBV19,.,.,TRBJ1-6,CASSIHDPGSPLHF,TGTGCCAGTAGTATACATGATCCGGGATCACCCCTCCACTTT
TRBV25-1,.,few,TRBJ2-2,CASSEGGNTGELFF,TGTGCCAGCAGTGAAGGCGGAAACACCGGGGAGCTGTTTTTT
TRBV5-1,TRBD1,many,TRBJ2-1,CASSQGQGYYNEQFF,TGCGCCAGCAGCCAGGGACAGGGATACTACAATGAGCAGTTCTTC
TRBV28,TRBD1,many,TRBJ2-7,CASSYGTGGPYEQYF,TGTGCCAGCAGTTACGGGACAGGGGGTCCCTACGAGCAGTACTTC
TRBV2,.,few,TRBJ1-5,CASRPVPSNQPQHF,TGTGCCAGCAGGCCAGTACCTAGCAATCAGCCCCAGCATTTT
TRBV6-1,.,.,TRBJ1-1,CASSDGSGTANTEAFF,TGTGCCAGCAGTGATGGCTCCGGGACGGCGAACACTGAAGCTTTCTTT
TRBV2,TRBD2,many,TRBJ2-7,CASRLTSVNTYEQYF,TGTGCCAGCAGACTAACTAGCGTTAATACCTACGAGCAGTACTTC
TRBV19,.,few,TRBJ1-5,CASSMAMWARNQPQHF,TGTGCCAGTAGTATGGCTATGTGGGCTCGCAATCAGCCCCAGCATTTT
TRBV6-6,.,few,TRBJ1-5,CASSYPIEAGIGSNQPQHF,TGTGCCAGCAGTTACCCGATAGAGGCTGGGATAGGAAGCAATCAGCCCCAGCATTTT
TRBV12-3/TRBV12-4,.,many,TRBJ2-2,CASSLRTNTGELFF,TGTGCCAGCAGTTTAAGGACGAACACCGGGGAGCTGTTTTTT
TRBV28,.,many,TRBJ1-2,CASSSGRGNYGYTF,TGTGCCAGCAGTTCGGGACGGGGTAACTATGGCTACACCTTC
TRBV3-1,.,.,TRBJ2-7,CANSPVEHYEQYF,TGTGCCAACAGCCCCGTCGAGCACTACGAGCAGTACTTC
TRBV4-2,TRBD2,.,TRBJ2-7,CASSQALAGGEQYF,TGTGCCAGCAGCCAAGCTCTAGCGGGAGGCGAGCAGTACTTC
TRBV27,TRBD2,many,TRBJ2-5,CASSSRLASTQETQYF,TGTGCCAGCAGTTCTCGACTAGCGAGCACTCAAGAGACCCAGTACTTC
TRBV28,.,many,TRBJ2-6,CASSPLFEQGLPGANVLTF,TGTGCCAGCAGTCCCCTCTTCGAACAGGGCCTACCTGGGGCCAACGTCCTGACTTTC
TRBV20-1,TRBD2,.,TRBJ2-7,CSASSLAELEQYF,TGCAGTGCTAGTTCACTAGCGGAGCTCGAGCAGTACTTC
TRBV20-1,TRBD1,many,TRBJ2-6,CSAQQGISGANVLTF,TGCAGTGCTCAACAGGGGATCTCTGGGGCCAACGTCCTGACTTTC
TRBV6-1,.,many,TRBJ1-1,CASSEGGALTEAFF,TGTGCCAGCAGTGAAGGGGGGGCGCTGACTGAAGCTTTCTTT
TRBV3-1,.,many,TRBJ1-6,CASSSRAGSSPLHF,TGTGCCAGCAGCTCTCGCGCGGGGAGCTCACCCCTCCACTTT
TRBV9,TRBD1,many,TRBJ1-6,CASSPGTGLDNSPLHF,TGTGCCAGCAGCCCCGGGACAGGACTCGATAATTCACCCCTCCACTTT
TRBV5-6,.,.,TRBJ1-1,CASSFKWGGTEAFF,TGTGCCAGCAGCTTCAAATGGGGGGGGACTGAAGCTTTCTTT
TRBV12-3/TRBV12-4,.,many,TRBJ2-7,CASSLTYEQYF,TGTGCCAGCAGTTTGACCTACGAGCAGTACTTC
TRBV28,.,many,TRBJ1-1,CASSLNYGRQNTEAFF,TGTGCCAGCAGTTTGAATTACGGCAGGCAAAACACTGAAGCTTTCTTT
TRBV3-1,.,.,TRBJ1-1,CASSHGGSYTEAFF,TGTGCCAGCAGCCATGGTGGATCCTACACTGAAGCTTTCTTT
TRBV20-1,.,many,TRBJ2-7,CSARDPPGEQYF,TGCAGTGCTAGAGACCCCCCTGGCGAGCAGTACTTC
TRBV7-9,TRBD2,many,TRBJ2-7,CASSLAVGLAEYEQYF,TGTGCCAGCAGCTTAGCTGTTGGACTAGCAGAGTACGAGCAGTACTTC
TRBV2,.,many,TRBJ1-1,CASSPRRGLGPEAFF,TGTGCCAGCAGCCCCAGGAGAGGGCTGGGTCCTGAAGCTTTCTTT
TRBV6-1,TRBD1,many,TRBJ1-5,CASNRGPFNQPQHF,TGTGCCAGCAACAGGGGCCCCTTCAATCAGCCCCAGCATTTT
TRBV4-2,TRBD2,.,TRBJ2-3,CASSQGELAGVADTQYF,TGTGCCAGCAGCCAGGGGGAACTAGCGGGAGTAGCAGATACGCAGTATTTT
TRBV20-1,TRBD2,many,TRBJ2-7,CSAPGLAGVAYEQYF,TGCAGTGCCCCGGGACTAGCGGGAGTAGCCTACGAGCAGTACTTC